The present T cell receptor beta chain was sequenced within a study of cytomegalovirus exposure and HLA in healthy donors. Findings of the study overall: Later, TCR association rates were found to vary by HLA locus, highest for DRB1 and lowest for HLA-C.

As for this clone: Its antigen remains unidentified.

From germline, CDR1 is SGHAT and CDR2 FQNNGV. V was cut by 1 base and J by 1 base, with 10 bases left in between. This CDR3 spans 15 amino acids. In the PCR, 60 Vbeta and 13 Jbeta primers were used. Repertoires were generated with immunoSEQ multiplex PCR, while TCRdb's copy carries only in-frame clones and drops some. The table lists just under 250,000 clones, 82% of them singletons. The donors gave bone marrow, and they were healthy. V usage is TRBV11-2 and J usage is TRBJ1-1; a possible D gene is TRBD1 (6 bases). This clonotype was sampled from a woman between 40 and 55 years old in good health and CMV-seropositive. The sample consisted of PBMCs. CDR3 bases: TGTGCCAGCAGCTTAGTATTACAGGGGAACACTGAAGCTTTCTTT. Its translation is CASSLVLQGNTEAFF.